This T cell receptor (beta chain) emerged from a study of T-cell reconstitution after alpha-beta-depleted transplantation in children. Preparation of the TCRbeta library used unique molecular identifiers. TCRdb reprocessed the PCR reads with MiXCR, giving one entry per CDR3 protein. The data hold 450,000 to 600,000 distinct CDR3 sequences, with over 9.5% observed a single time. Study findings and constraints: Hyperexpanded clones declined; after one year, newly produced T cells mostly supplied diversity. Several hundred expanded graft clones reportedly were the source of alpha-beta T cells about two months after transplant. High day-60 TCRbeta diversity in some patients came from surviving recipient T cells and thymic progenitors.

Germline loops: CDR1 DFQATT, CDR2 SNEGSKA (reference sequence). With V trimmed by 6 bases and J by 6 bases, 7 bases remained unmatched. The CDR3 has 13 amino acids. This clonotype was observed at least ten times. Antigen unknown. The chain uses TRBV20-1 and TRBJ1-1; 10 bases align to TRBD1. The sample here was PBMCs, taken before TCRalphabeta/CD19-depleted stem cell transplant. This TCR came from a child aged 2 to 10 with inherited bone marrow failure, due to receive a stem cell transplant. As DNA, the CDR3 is TGCAGTGCAACCGCGGGACAGGGGCCTGAAGCTTTCTTT. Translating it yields CSATAGQGPEAFF.